This paragraph covers one T cell receptor beta chain sequence. The CDR3 is 14 amino acids. Per germline, CDR1 MNHEY and CDR2 SVGEGT. The ends were cut back, 1 base at V and 3 bases at J, with 7 bases in the middle. The entry originates in a study of control samples from healthy donors and cancer patients. Sequencing was performed with immunoSEQ multiplex PCR; in TCRdb, only in-frame clones are kept and a portion is missing. The table includes roughly 150,000 clones, roughly 88% detected once. Sequenced material: blood. The clonotype was recovered from a man younger than 35 in good health. The chain carries TRBV6-2 or TRBV6-3 and TRBJ2-1; no firm D call. The CDR3: CASSYFSGYNEQFF. The CDR3 DNA reads TGTGCCAGCAGTTACTTTTCAGGCTACAATGAGCAGTTCTTC.